A single sample is the source of the 19 T cell receptor beta chains below, sequenced in a study of blood T cell repertoires in COVID-19. Data came from immunoSEQ multiplex PCR; TCRdb stores just in-frame clones and leaves some out. This sample has more than 65,000 clones, with approximately 79% found just once. The sample was peripheral blood. The receptors originated from a woman aged 50 to 60 with acute or convalescent COVID-19.

This clone appeared once. DNA of the CDR3: TGCAGCGCCCGAACAGGGTATACTGAAGCTTTCTTT. Amino acid sequence: CSARTGYTEAFF. The chain is built from TRBV29-1 and TRBJ1-1; TRBD1 is a possible D gene (6 bases). Per germline, CDR1 SQVTM and CDR2 ANQGSEA. V was pared by 7 bases and J by 5 bases, with 14 bases between. The CDR3 is 12 amino acids.

V and J are TRBV5-1 and TRBJ2-3; a possible D gene is TRBD2 (6 bases). CDR1 and CDR2 (germline): SGHRS, YFSETQ. The length of the CDR3 is 17 residues. Trimming removed 2 bases at V and 0 bases at J, with 16 bases between. The CDR3 sequence: CASSFGTSISSTDTQYF. For the CDR3, the DNA is TGCGCCAGCAGCTTCGGCACTAGCATTTCTAGCACAGATACGCAGTATTTT. The complete variable domain, with remaining parts taken from reference TRBV5-1 and TRBJ2-3, reads KAGVTQTPRYLIKTRGQQVTLSCSPISGHRSVSWYQQTPGQGLQFLFEYFSETQRNKGNFPGRFSGRQFSNSRSEMNVSTLELGDSALYLCASSFGTSISSTDTQYFGPGTRLTVL.

The chain combines TRBV7-9 with TRBJ2-7; the D gene is possibly TRBD2 (5 bases). Germline-derived CDR1 and CDR2 are SEHNR and FQNEAQ (reference sequence). Trimming shortened V by 5 bases and J by 4 bases, and 12 bases separated the two germline ends. The CDR3 extends over 13 amino acids. CDR3 bases: TGTGCCAGCAGCCGGGGAACGGATTACGAGCAGTACTTC. Its protein product is CASSRGTDYEQYF.

The rearrangement joins TRBV27 to TRBJ1-1; TRBD1 agrees at 7 bases. The CDR3 runs 15 residues. Looked up from germline, CDR1 is MNHEY and CDR2 is SMNVEV (reference sequence). V shed 5 bases, J shed 10 bases, and the junction held 16 bases outside the gene matches. CDR3 sequence (DNA): TGTGCCAGCAGTCGACCCTCGGACAGGCCAGTGCTAGCTTTCTTT. Protein product: CASSRPSDRPVLAFF.

The V and J genes are TRBV7-8 and TRBJ1-3; D gene ambiguous. Germline loops: CDR1 SGHVS, CDR2 FQNEAQ. V dropped 5 bases and J dropped 0 bases, with 11 bases sitting between them. The CDR3 length is 15 residues. The CDR3 spells CASSLSLVSGNTIYF. CDR3 nucleotides: TGTGCCAGCAGCCTAAGCCTGGTCTCTGGAAACACCATATATTTT.

V and J are TRBV2 and TRBJ2-5; TRBD2 might be the D (6 bases). V was trimmed by 8 bases and J by 7 bases, leaving 14 bases between them. Looked up from germline, CDR1 is SNHLY and CDR2 is FYNNEI. This CDR3 region has 12 residues. The CDR3 protein is CASGREKGTQYF. As DNA, the CDR3 is TGTGCCAGCGGCCGGGAGAAGGGGACCCAGTACTTC.

The chain recombines TRBV19 with TRBJ2-2; TRBD2 matches 11 bases. V shed 5 bases and J 2 bases; nucleotides not matched to a gene: 10. CDR3 length: 18 amino acids. From germline, CDR1 is LNHDA and CDR2 SQIVND (reference sequence). The CDR3 coding sequence is TGTGCCAGTAGTCTAGCGGGGGGAGGCCCACCCAACACCGGGGAGCTGTTTTTT. This encodes CASSLAGGGPPNTGELFF.

This clone was seen just once. This chain uses TRBV11-2 with TRBJ2-3; 8 bases match TRBD2. The CDR3 spans 13 residues. Per germline, CDR1 SGHAT and CDR2 FQNNGV. V lost 7 bases to trimming and J lost 5 bases; unmatched junction nucleotides: 5. Here the CDR3 reads CASIAGRGDTQYF. In DNA form, the CDR3 reads TGTGCCAGCATAGCGGGGAGGGGAGATACGCAGTATTTT.

The chain has TRBV9 and TRBJ2-1; weak D call: TRBD2 (6 bases). The V end lost 0 bases, the J end lost 7 bases, and 11 bases lay between the germline ends. The CDR3 is 14 residues long. In germline, CDR1 is SGDLS, CDR2 YYNGEE. Here the CDR3 reads CASSVGGSGNEQFF. Here the CDR3 DNA reads TGTGCCAGCAGCGTAGGGGGTAGCGGAAATGAGCAGTTCTTC.

The rearrangement joins TRBV18 to TRBJ1-5; D unclear. Trimming stripped 2 bases from V and 4 bases from J, with 9 bases between. Germline V lookup: CDR1 KGHSH, CDR2 LQKENI. There are 14 residues in the CDR3. The CDR3 spells CASSPGGMNQPQHF. The CDR3, as DNA: TGTGCCAGCTCACCAGGCGGCATGAATCAGCCCCAGCATTTT.

The V and J genes are TRBV12-3 or TRBV12-4 and TRBJ1-1; D is perhaps TRBD1 (5 bases). The CDR3 loop spans 13 amino acids. V was clipped by 3 bases and J by 7 bases, with 12 bases between them. The CDR3 here is CASSLGGRSEAFF. CDR3 DNA: TGTGCCAGCAGTTTGGGGGGAAGGAGTGAAGCTTTCTTT.

The chain has TRBV10-1 and TRBJ2-7; possibly TRBD2 for D (7 bases). The CDR3 spans 16 residues. V lost 4 bases and J lost 4, with 20 bases in between. Germline CDR1 WNHNN, CDR2 SYGVQD (reference sequence). The CDR3, as DNA: TGCGCCAGCAGTGCGGAGGGGAGCAGGGGACTATACGAGCAGTACTTC. Translating it yields CASSAEGSRGLYEQYF.

This sequence joins TRBV24-1 and TRBJ1-2; the match to TRBD1 covers 7 bases. The CDR3 has 14 residues. The V and J ends lost 5 bases and 3 bases, in that order; junction bases with no gene match: 5. CDR1 is KGHDR, CDR2 SFDVKD, per germline. The CDR3 coding sequence is TGTGCCACCAGTGGCGAGGGGGCGGACTATGGCTACACCTTC. Protein: CATSGEGADYGYTF.

The chain employs TRBV19 and TRBJ1-3, with 8 positions matching TRBD1. CDR3 length equals 16 residues. Looked up from germline, CDR1 is LNHDA and CDR2 is SQIVND (reference sequence). The ends lost 6 bases at V and 4 bases at J; junction bases unmatched: 11. The chain's CDR3 is CASSLARGLSGNTIYF. The CDR3, as DNA: TGTGCCAGTAGCCTGGCCAGGGGGCTCTCAGGAAACACCATATATTTT.

This chain connects TRBV28 to TRBJ1-1, with D hard to call. CDR1 is MDHEN, CDR2 SYDVKM, per germline. This CDR3 has 13 amino acids. The V end lost 6 bases, the J end lost 0 bases, and 8 bases lay between the germline ends. The CDR3 reads CASSRILNTEAFF. CDR3 DNA sequence: TGTGCCAGCAGCCGTATTCTGAACACTGAAGCTTTCTTT.

The chain couples TRBV6-5 to TRBJ1-3; D is uncertain. In germline, CDR1 is MNHEY, CDR2 SVGAGI. Trimming left V 4 bases short and J 6 bases short, with 10 bases between. The CDR3 runs 13 residues. Written as DNA, the CDR3 is TGTGCCAGCAGTTCACTAAACCCAAACACCATATATTTT. This sequence encodes CASSSLNPNTIYF.

V usage is TRBV24-1 and J usage is TRBJ2-2; D is possibly TRBD1 (6 bases). The CDR3 loop spans 14 amino acids. V dropped 3 bases and J dropped 9 bases, with 13 bases sitting between them. Germline-derived CDR1 and CDR2 are KGHDR and SFDVKD. CDR3 amino acids: CATSDPMGARELFF. The CDR3 DNA follows: TGTGCCACCAGTGATCCGATGGGGGCCCGGGAGCTGTTTTTT.

The chain uses TRBV28 and TRBJ2-2, with a weak D call TRBD2 (5 bases). The CDR3 covers 12 residues. Germline CDR1 and CDR2: MDHEN and SYDVKM. The V gene lost 8 bases and the J gene lost 8 bases, with 12 bases spanning the gap. CDR3 residues: CASSGILGELFF. The CDR3 region has the DNA TGTGCCAGCTCCGGGATTCTGGGGGAGCTGTTTTTT. Full variable domain (outside the CDR3, taken from reference TRBV28 and TRBJ2-2): DVKVTQSSRYLVKRTGEKVFLECVQDMDHENMFWYRQDPGLGLRLIYFSYDVKMKEKGDIPEGYSVSREKKERFSLILESASTNQTSMYLCASSGILGELFFGEGSRLTVL.

V gene TRBV19 combines with J gene TRBJ2-1; 9 nucleotides agree with TRBD2. The CDR3 length is 14 residues. Germline V lookup: CDR1 LNHDA, CDR2 SQIVND (reference sequence). V shed 9 bases and J 5 bases; nucleotides not matched to a gene: 8. This CDR3 is CASQTSGAHNEQFF. The CDR3, as DNA: TGTGCCAGCCAGACTAGCGGAGCTCACAATGAGCAGTTCTTC.